The clone carrying this TCR beta chain was observed a handful of times. Antigen unknown. Library preparation (for TCRbeta) was performed with unique molecular identifiers. TCRdb ran MiXCR on the PCR reads and lists one entry per CDR3 protein. The table lists some 110,000 distinct CDR3 sequences, 10% of them singletons. This sample is drawn from a study of T-cell reconstitution after alpha-beta-depleted transplantation in children. General study results and limits: Reportedly, roughly two months post-transplant, alpha-beta T cells arose from several hundred expanded graft clones. Newly produced T cells mostly accounted for T-cell counts and diversity one year post-transplant.

Sequencing was performed on PBMCs, taken before TCRalphabeta/CD19-depleted stem cell transplant. The TCR originated in a boy younger than 10 with acute lymphoblastic leukemia, due to receive a stem cell transplant.

Here the CDR3 reads CASSSLAGLAYEQYF. CDR3 sequence (DNA): TGTGCCAGCAGCTCCCTAGCGGGATTGGCCTACGAGCAGTACTTC. This chain links TRBV7-9 with TRBJ2-7, with 9 nucleotides matching TRBD2. Germline trimming cut 4 bases from V and 2 bases from J; bases unmatched to any gene: 6. Germline-derived CDR1 and CDR2 are SEHNR and FQNEAQ (reference sequence). The CDR3 is 15 residues long.